This is a list of T cell receptor beta chains from one sample in a study of T-cell reconstitution after alpha-beta-depleted transplantation in children. TCRdb recomputed calls from the PCR reads with MiXCR, one row per CDR3 protein. The sample records around 800,000 distinct CDR3 sequences, roughly 15% being singletons. The sample in question was PBMCs, mostly from graft donor cells, obtained 360 days after TCRalphabeta/CD19-depleted stem cell transplant. Source of these receptors: a male patient under 18 who had a stem cell transplant for acute lymphoblastic leukemia, so the T cells may come from the graft donor. Both conserved end residues are part of each CDR3. The D gene is left open where the match is weak. Not every row has a clone size; where given, it reads once, few, many or a size class.

d_gene: TRBD2
j_gene: TRBJ2-7
v_gene: TRBV5-1
abundance: NA
CDR3nt: TGCGCCAGCACATCTAGCGGGAGTGGGTACGAGCAGTACTTC
CDR3aa: CASTSSGSGYEQYF

d_gene: NA
j_gene: TRBJ1-1
v_gene: TRBV5-6
abundance: few
CDR3nt: TGTGCCAGCCGCCTCGTCGGAGGGGGGAACACTGAAGCTTTCTTT
CDR3aa: CASRLVGGGNTEAFF

d_gene: NA
j_gene: TRBJ2-1
v_gene: TRBV5-1
abundance: NA
CDR3nt: TGCGCCAGCAGCTTGCCTGTCGGAAATGAGCAGTTCTTC
CDR3aa: CASSLPVGNEQFF

d_gene: NA
j_gene: TRBJ2-7
v_gene: TRBV4-1
abundance: NA
CDR3nt: TGCGCCAGCAGCCAGGCAGGGCCTTTCTACGAGCAGTACTTC
CDR3aa: CASSQAGPFYEQYF

d_gene: NA
j_gene: TRBJ1-1
v_gene: TRBV4-1
abundance: many
CDR3nt: TGCGCCAGCAGCCAACCCGTTAAGAACACTGAAGCTTTCTTT
CDR3aa: CASSQPVKNTEAFF

d_gene: NA
j_gene: TRBJ1-5
v_gene: TRBV29-1
abundance: NA
CDR3nt: TGCAGCGTTGTGATGGGGAGCAATCAGCCCCAGCATTTT
CDR3aa: CSVVMGSNQPQHF

d_gene: NA
j_gene: TRBJ1-2
v_gene: TRBV5-5
abundance: few
CDR3nt: TGTGCCAGCAGCTTGGTTTGGGGCGCGGGCTATGGCTACACCTTC
CDR3aa: CASSLVWGAGYGYTF

d_gene: NA
j_gene: TRBJ2-7
v_gene: TRBV12-3/TRBV12-4
abundance: many
CDR3nt: TGTGCCAGCAGCTCATTCCGGGACATACTCTCCTACGAGCAGTACTTC
CDR3aa: CASSSFRDILSYEQYF

d_gene: NA
j_gene: TRBJ2-3
v_gene: TRBV5-1
abundance: many
CDR3nt: TGCGCCAGCAGCTCCCCTAGAGTCTTTGCGCAGTATTTT
CDR3aa: CASSSPRVFAQYF

d_gene: NA
j_gene: TRBJ2-1
v_gene: TRBV3-1
abundance: NA
CDR3nt: TGTGCCAGCAGCATGGAAACAGTGGGACTCACTTTCTTC
CDR3aa: CASSMETVGLTFF

d_gene: TRBD2
j_gene: TRBJ2-1
v_gene: TRBV12-3/TRBV12-4
abundance: NA
CDR3nt: TGTGCCAGCAGTTTATTTAGCGGGAGGGCCCATGAGCAGTTCTTC
CDR3aa: CASSLFSGRAHEQFF

d_gene: NA
j_gene: TRBJ2-7
v_gene: TRBV5-1
abundance: many
CDR3nt: TGCGCCAGCAGCAGAATAGGGGATCGCTACGAGCAGTACTTC
CDR3aa: CASSRIGDRYEQYF

d_gene: TRBD2
j_gene: TRBJ2-5
v_gene: TRBV2
abundance: NA
CDR3nt: TGTGCCAGCAGCGATCGGACTAGCAGAAAAGAGACCCAGTACTTC
CDR3aa: CASSDRTSRKETQYF

d_gene: NA
j_gene: TRBJ2-7
v_gene: TRBV3-1
abundance: NA
CDR3nt: TGTGCCAGCAGCCCACGACAAGGGGCCGAGCAGTACTTC
CDR3aa: CASSPRQGAEQYF

d_gene: TRBD1
j_gene: TRBJ1-1
v_gene: TRBV4-1
abundance: NA
CDR3nt: TGCGCCAGCAGCCAAGTAGGACAGGGGATGAACACTGAAGCTTTCTTT
CDR3aa: CASSQVGQGMNTEAFF

d_gene: TRBD1
j_gene: TRBJ1-6
v_gene: TRBV13
abundance: NA
CDR3nt: TGTGCCAGCAGCTACTTCCGGGACAGGGAGAATTCACCCCTCCACTTT
CDR3aa: CASSYFRDRENSPLHF

d_gene: NA
j_gene: TRBJ2-3
v_gene: TRBV9
abundance: many
CDR3nt: TGTGCCAGCAGCGGCACAGGTTTCTTCACAGATACGCAGTATTTT
CDR3aa: CASSGTGFFTDTQYF

d_gene: TRBD2
j_gene: TRBJ2-1
v_gene: TRBV5-1
abundance: few
CDR3nt: TGCGCCAGCAAAACTAGCGGAGGCTCCTACAATGAGCAGTTCTTC
CDR3aa: CASKTSGGSYNEQFF

d_gene: TRBD1
j_gene: TRBJ2-7
v_gene: TRBV12-3/TRBV12-4
abundance: NA
CDR3nt: TGTGCCAGCAGTTTTCTCGGACAGGGAGAATCCTACGAGCAGTACTTC
CDR3aa: CASSFLGQGESYEQYF

d_gene: NA
j_gene: TRBJ2-7
v_gene: TRBV4-1
abundance: NA
CDR3nt: TGCGCCAGCAGCCAGCGGTCCGGGAGTCGGGGCGAGCAGTACTTC
CDR3aa: CASSQRSGSRGEQYF